The present T cell receptor beta chain was sequenced within a study of blood T cell repertoires in COVID-19. As handled by the study authors: Reference gene primer amplification in the assay estimated nucleated cell counts. Libraries were prepared by immunoSEQ multiplex PCR; TCRdb keeps only in-frame clonotypes and omits some of them. V and J calls and clone size come straight from that table; D and trimming were deduced from the DNA. Here the sample spans 200,000 to 250,000 clones, 70% to 90% being singletons. This CDR3 spans 15 amino acids. Germline-derived CDR1 and CDR2 are LGHDT and YNNKEL (reference sequence). The trim removed 8 bases at V and 8 bases at J, leaving 11 bases unmatched.

The sequence was obtained from a woman aged 40 to 50 with acute or convalescent COVID-19. The sequenced sample consisted of peripheral blood. The chain combines TRBV3-1 (or the pseudogene TRBV3-2) with TRBJ1-6; 8 bases map to TRBD1. CDR3 protein: CASAGTDRGDSPLHF. The CDR3 DNA sequence: TGTGCCAGCGCCGGAACAGACAGGGGAGATTCACCCCTCCACTTT.